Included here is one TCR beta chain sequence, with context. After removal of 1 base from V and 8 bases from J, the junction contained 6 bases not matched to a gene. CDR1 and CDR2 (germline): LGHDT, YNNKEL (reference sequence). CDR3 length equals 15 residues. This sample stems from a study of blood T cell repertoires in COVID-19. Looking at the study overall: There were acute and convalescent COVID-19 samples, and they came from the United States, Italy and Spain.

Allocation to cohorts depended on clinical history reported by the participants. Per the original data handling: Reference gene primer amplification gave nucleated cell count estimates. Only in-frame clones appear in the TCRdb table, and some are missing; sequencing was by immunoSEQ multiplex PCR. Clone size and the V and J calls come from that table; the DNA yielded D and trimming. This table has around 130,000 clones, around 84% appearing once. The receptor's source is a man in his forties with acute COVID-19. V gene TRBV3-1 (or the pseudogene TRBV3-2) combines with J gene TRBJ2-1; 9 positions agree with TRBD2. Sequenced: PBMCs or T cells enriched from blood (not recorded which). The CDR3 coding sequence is TGTGCCAGCAGCCAAGGTGCGGGGGGGCGTCATGAGCAGTTCTTC. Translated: CASSQGAGGRHEQFF.